The 14 T cell receptor beta chains below all came from one sample that was sequenced in a study of technical replicates of blood from a handful of donors. Libraries were prepared by immunoSEQ multiplex PCR; TCRdb keeps only in-frame clonotypes and omits some of them. This sample carries about 56,000 clones, 80% to 95% of them seen once, and the ten largest clones take 4.2%. Sequencing was performed on PBMCs. The receptors shown here come from a human donor in good health. Some clones in this sample may be carry-over from other donors' samples.

The rearrangement links TRBV27 to TRBJ1-2, with 7 bases lining up with TRBD1. Germline V gene lookup returns CDR1 MNHEY and CDR2 SMNVEV (reference sequence). This CDR3 spans 13 amino acids. V was pared by 6 bases and J by 2 bases, with 3 bases of the junction left unmatched. The CDR3, as DNA: TGTGCCAGCAGCGACAGGGTGAACTATGGCTACACCTTC. Translated, it gives CASSDRVNYGYTF.

The chain carries TRBV7-2 and TRBJ1-2, with 7 bases fitting TRBD1. Trimming cost V 4 bases and J 5 bases; bases outside gene matches: 4. This CDR3 region has 13 residues. CDR1 is SGHTA and CDR2 is FQGNSA in the germline V gene. This CDR3 is CASSSQGPYGYTF. CDR3 in DNA: TGTGCCAGCAGCTCACAGGGGCCTTATGGCTACACCTTC.

The chain employs TRBV19 and TRBJ2-3, with TRBD2 matching 9 bases. The CDR3 runs 18 residues. Germline CDR1 LNHDA, CDR2 SQIVND (reference sequence). V lost 7 bases, J lost 2 bases, and 16 bases stayed unmatched. The CDR3 DNA reads TGTGCCAGTACGATAAGGCCCCGGGCTAGCGGGGTCACAGATACGCAGTATTTT. Protein sequence: CASTIRPRASGVTDTQYF.

This clone was picked up one time. J is TRBJ2-7 and V is TRBV6-6; D unclear. The ends were cut back, 6 bases at V and 4 bases at J, with 7 bases in the middle. Germline assignment: CDR1 MNHNY and CDR2 SVGAGI (reference sequence). CDR3 length: 11 amino acids. The CDR3 coding sequence is TGTGCCAGCAGCCAGGTTTACGAGCAGTACTTC. Protein: CASSQVYEQYF.

J is TRBJ1-2 and V is TRBV7-2, with 8 positions matching TRBD1. The CDR3 sequence is 16 residues long. Germline-derived CDR1 and CDR2 are SGHTA and FQGNSA. The trim removed 1 base at V and 0 bases at J, leaving 4 bases unmatched. The CDR3 region is CASSLVGTGANYGYTF. CDR3 DNA sequence: TGTGCCAGCAGCTTAGTCGGGACAGGAGCTAACTATGGCTACACCTTC. The full variable domain, its missing parts supplied by reference TRBV7-2 and TRBJ1-2, is GAGVSQSPSNKVTEKGKDVELRCDPISGHTALYWYRQSLGQGLEFLIYFQGNSAPDKSGLPSDRFSAERTGGSVSTLTIQRTQQEDSAVYLCASSLVGTGANYGYTFGSGTRLTVV.

This chain links TRBV10-3 with TRBJ1-2, with a weak D call TRBD1 (6 bases). This CDR3 is 13 amino acids long. Germline V gene lookup returns CDR1 ENHRY and CDR2 SYGVKD. The V gene lost 5 bases and the J gene lost 2 bases, with 9 bases spanning the gap. CDR3: CAISTGQNYGYTF. CDR3 in DNA: TGTGCCATCAGTACCGGACAGAACTATGGCTACACCTTC.

V gene TRBV6-5 combines with J gene TRBJ2-5; 10 bases fit TRBD2. CDR1 and CDR2 (germline): MNHEY, SVGAGI. With 6 bases clipped from V and 2 bases from J, the junction kept 6 bases outside the gene matches. The CDR3 is 15 amino acids. The DNA for the CDR3 is TGTGCCAGCAGACGGACAGCGGGGGGGCAAGAGACCCAGTACTTC. Amino acids: CASRRTAGGQETQYF.

The CDR3 spells CATTEGVNNQPQHF. In DNA form, the CDR3 reads TGTGCCACCACCGAGGGGGTTAACAATCAGCCCCAGCATTTT. The gene calls are TRBV6-6 and TRBJ1-5; a weak D match, TRBD1 (6 bases). Germline values: CDR1 MNHNY, CDR2 SVGAGI (reference sequence). This CDR3 spans 14 amino acids. V lost 10 bases to trimming and J lost 3 bases, with 16 bases between them.

The chain is built from TRBV15 and TRBJ2-7; possible D gene TRBD1, 6 bases. Per the germline V gene, CDR1 is LNHNV and CDR2 is YYDKDF (reference sequence). The CDR3 totals 15 residues. Trimming pared 5 bases from V and 3 bases from J, leaving 17 bases between. The CDR3 DNA follows: TGTGCCACCAGCGGGCAGGGGATTGGGATCTACGAGCAGTACTTC. It specifies CATSGQGIGIYEQYF.

V gene TRBV10-3 combines with J gene TRBJ2-7; perhaps TRBD2 as D (6 bases). The germline gives CDR1 ENHRY, CDR2 SYGVKD. The CDR3 has 15 amino acids. Trimming pared 2 bases from V and 3 bases from J, leaving 14 bases between. The CDR3, as DNA: TGTGCCATCAGTGAGGTGGCTAGCGATAGCTACGAGCAGTACTTC. It translates to CAISEVASDSYEQYF.

This chain uses TRBV4-1 with TRBJ2-5, with 7 bases aligning to TRBD1. In germline, CDR1 is MGHRA, CDR2 YSYEKL. CDR3 length equals 15 residues. V lost 6 bases and J lost 4; bases outside the gene matches: 11. In DNA form, the CDR3 reads TGCGCCAGCAGGATTAGTCCACAGGGGAGAGAGACCCAGTACTTC. Protein product: CASRISPQGRETQYF.

The chain uses TRBV5-1 and TRBJ1-2; TRBD1 matches at 8 bases. V trimming: 0 bases; J trimming: 4 bases; junction bases outside the gene matches: 8. CDR3 length: 16 residues. In germline, CDR1 is SGHRS, CDR2 YFSETQ. CDR3 protein: CASSLELSQGAYGYTF. The CDR3 DNA reads TGCGCCAGCAGCTTGGAGCTTTCGCAGGGGGCCTATGGCTACACCTTC.

This chain joins TRBV30 and TRBJ1-2; D unclear. The germline CDR1 and CDR2 sequences are GTSNPN and SVGIG (reference sequence). This CDR3 is 11 amino acids long. Trimming pared 4 bases from V and 8 bases from J, leaving 11 bases between. In DNA, the CDR3 is TGTGCCTGGACGATGGGCGACGGCTACACCTTC. This translates into CAWTMGDGYTF. Looking up the rest from reference TRBV30 and TRBJ1-2 gives the full variable domain: SQTIHQWPATLVQPVGSPLSLECTVEGTSNPNLYWYRQAAGRGLQLLFYSVGIGQISSEVPQNLSASRPQDRQFILSSKKLLLSDSGFYLCAWTMGDGYTFGSGTRLTVV.

The V call is TRBV2, the J call TRBJ2-1; D is possibly TRBD1 (6 bases). Germline V gene lookup returns CDR1 SNHLY and CDR2 FYNNEI. The CDR3 totals 10 residues. The V end lost 8 bases, the J end lost 9 bases, and 8 bases lay between the germline ends. This CDR3 reads CASARGEQFF. The CDR3 nucleotides are TGTGCCAGCGCCAGGGGTGAGCAGTTCTTC.